The text below deals with one T cell receptor (beta chain). Profiled with immunoSEQ multiplex PCR; TCRdb holds only in-frame clones, not every one. Of about 70,000 clones listed, about 82% are singletons. This sample is part of a study of blood T cell repertoires in COVID-19. Study overall: T cells, B-cell-depleted T cells, or PBMCs provided the cDNA or gDNA that served as material.

The J segment lost 1 base and the V segment lost 3 bases, leaving 5 bases of the junction unmatched. The CDR3 extends over 16 amino acids. Germline CDR1 KGHDR, CDR2 SFDVKD. The chain combines TRBV24-1 with TRBJ2-5, with 9 positions matching TRBD1. Specimen: peripheral blood. The sequence derives from a woman aged 60-75 years with acute or convalescent COVID-19. Here the CDR3 DNA reads TGTGCCACCAGTGATAAGGGGACAGGGCTCCAAGAGACCCAGTACTTC. It specifies CATSDKGTGLQETQYF.